This T cell receptor beta chain emerged from a study of T cell repertoires in ileal Crohn's disease. Turning to this clone: The antigen remains undetermined.

The CDR3 totals 14 residues. From germline, CDR1 is SGHRS and CDR2 YFSETQ. J lost 9 bases, V lost 4 bases, and 4 bases had no gene match. Profiling relied on immunoSEQ multiplex PCR, and the TCRdb table lists in-frame clones only, not all of them. The repertoire holds more than 60,000 clones, roughly 89% seen once, with about 2% in the top ten. The time point: neoterminal ileum biopsy at postoperative endoscopy, about 6 months after surgery. Study observations and caveats: Compared with CD4 T cells, sorted CD8 cells carried more expanded clones. Clonal expansions were more frequent in active smokers than non-smokers at surgery. Within the first postoperative year, endoscopy came at median approximately 6.6 months.

The sample comprised ileal tissue. The clonotype comes from an adult with Crohn's disease. J is TRBJ2-1 and V is TRBV5-1; TRBD2 matches 13 bases. The CDR3 DNA reads TGCGCCAGCAGCGGGGGACTAGCGGGAATTGAGCAGTTCTTC. Translated: CASSGGLAGIEQFF. Filled out from reference TRBV5-1 and TRBJ2-1, the complete variable domain reads KAGVTQTPRYLIKTRGQQVTLSCSPISGHRSVSWYQQTPGQGLQFLFEYFSETQRNKGNFPGRFSGRQFSNSRSEMNVSTLELGDSALYLCASSGGLAGIEQFFGPGTRLTVL.